Below, 27 T cell receptor beta chains from the same sample are listed, as sequenced in a study of vaccination effects on CD4 cells after COVID-19. Their target antigens are unknown. TCRdb's copy holds only in-frame clones and misses some; the assay was immunoSEQ multiplex PCR. The table has 25,000 to 35,000 clones, approximately 71% seen once. Within the ViraFEST assay, antigen-specific CD4+ T cells underwent expansion with viral peptide pools prior to sequencing. Culture proceeded for 10 days, and CD4+ T cells were then isolated. Either the BNT162b2 or mRNA-1273 vaccine was given to participants in two doses. The sample here was CD4+ T cells from PBMCs cultured with HCoV-NL63 spike peptides, taken after COVID-19 vaccination. The receptors shown here come from a human donor who received a COVID-19 vaccine.

The chain combines TRBV2 with TRBJ1-4; D perhaps matches TRBD1 (6 bases). The CDR3 has 13 residues. Germline V gene data show CDR1 as SNHLY and CDR2 as FYNNEI. Trimming pared 10 bases from V and 6 bases from J, leaving 15 bases between. In DNA, the CDR3 is TGTGCCACCAAACTCCAGGGGTATGAAAAACTGTTTTTT. Its translation: CATKLQGYEKLFF.

The V gene is TRBV19, the J gene TRBJ1-2, with D unresolved. CDR3 length: 17 amino acids. The V and J ends lost 0 bases and 2 bases respectively, with 16 bases between them. The germline V gene encodes CDR1 LNHDA and CDR2 SQIVND (reference sequence). DNA of the CDR3: TGTGCCAGTAGTATAGATTTATCAGAAACCCTAAACTATGGCTACACCTTC. As protein: CASSIDLSETLNYGYTF.

The V call is TRBV30, the J call TRBJ1-4, with a possible D match to TRBD1 (6 bases). In germline, CDR1 is GTSNPN, CDR2 SVGIG (reference sequence). The CDR3 length is 15 residues. The V end lost 1 base, the J end lost 4 bases, and 13 bases lay between the germline ends. The CDR3 nucleotides read TGTGCCTGGAGTGGGTCACAGGGCCTTAATGAAAAACTGTTTTTT. Protein product: CAWSGSQGLNEKLFF.

The J gene is TRBJ1-2, the V gene TRBV7-2; no definite D call. Trimming took 1 base from V and 4 from J, leaving 7 bases between them. This CDR3 has 13 amino acids. From germline, CDR1 is SGHTA and CDR2 FQGNSA. The CDR3 sequence: CASSLGQTYGYTF. The CDR3 DNA sequence: TGTGCCAGCAGCTTAGGGCAGACCTATGGCTACACCTTC.

The chain couples TRBV18 to TRBJ2-7; 9 bases line up with TRBD1. Germline V gene data show CDR1 as KGHSH and CDR2 as LQKENI. There are 12 residues in the CDR3. V lost 5 bases to trimming and J lost 6 bases; unmatched junction nucleotides: 2. The CDR3 protein is CASSRTGVEQYF. The CDR3 bases are TGTGCCAGCTCAAGGACAGGGGTCGAGCAGTACTTC.

The chain joins TRBV7-9 to TRBJ1-1, with 10 bases identical to TRBD1. The CDR3 consists of 16 residues. The V gene's germline CDR1 is SEHNR and CDR2 FQNEAQ (reference sequence). V lost 5 bases and J lost 3; bases outside the gene matches: 9. The CDR3 DNA reads as TGTGCCAGCAGCAAAGATAGGGACAGGGGATACACTGAAGCTTTCTTT. It is translated as CASSKDRDRGYTEAFF.

The chain combines TRBV27 with TRBJ1-2; 10 positions match TRBD1. CDR3 size: 16 residues. CDR1 and CDR2 from the germline V gene are MNHEY and SMNVEV (reference sequence). V shed 6 bases and J 8 bases; nucleotides not matched to a gene: 15. CDR3 in DNA: TGTGCCAGCAGACAAGGAACGACAGGGGGCCAGTGGGGCTACACCTTC. This translates into CASRQGTTGGQWGYTF.

V and J are TRBV6-6 and TRBJ2-2; D is undetermined. V lost 5 bases, J lost 6 bases, and 10 bases lay in between. The CDR3 spans 13 residues. Germline loops: CDR1 MNHNY, CDR2 SVGAGI (reference sequence). The CDR3 reads CASSPSRAGELFF. CDR3 DNA sequence: TGTGCCAGCAGTCCATCCCGGGCCGGGGAGCTGTTTTTT.

This chain joins TRBV30 and TRBJ1-2, with a weak D call TRBD1 (6 bases). Germline V gives CDR1 GTSNPN, CDR2 SVGIG (reference sequence). Trimming cost V 2 bases and J 4 bases, with 14 bases left between them. The CDR3 sequence is 14 residues long. The CDR3 DNA follows: TGTGCCTGGAGTAGTTCGACGGGGGCCTATGGCTACACCTTC. Translation: CAWSSSTGAYGYTF.

This clone was seen only a few times. V usage is TRBV9 and J usage is TRBJ2-7; TRBD2 might be the D (6 bases). This CDR3 is 15 amino acids long. Germline V gives CDR1 SGDLS, CDR2 YYNGEE. V was pared by 0 bases and J by 3 bases, with 13 bases between. As DNA, the CDR3 is TGTGCCAGCAGCGTAGCGTCTAGCGACCTCTACGAGCAGTACTTC. Amino acids: CASSVASSDLYEQYF.

The genes are TRBV20-1 and TRBJ1-2; 8 bases are a match to TRBD1. Per germline, CDR1 DFQATT and CDR2 SNEGSKA (reference sequence). The V segment lost 3 bases and the J segment 8 bases; nucleotides outside the gene matches: 2. CDR3 length: 11 amino acids. The CDR3 DNA is TGCAGTGCTAGGGACAGGGAAGGCTACACCTTC. This gives the protein CSARDREGYTF.

This rearrangement joins TRBV5-5 to TRBJ1-6; D is undetermined. CDR3 size: 15 residues. Germline V gives CDR1 SGHKS, CDR2 YYEKEE (reference sequence). Trimming cost V 5 bases and J 6 bases, with 15 bases left between them. The CDR3 here is CASSLPLRTNSPLHF. The CDR3 region has the DNA TGTGCCAGCAGTTTACCCCTTCGGACTAATTCACCCCTCCACTTT. The full variable domain, its missing parts supplied by reference TRBV5-5 and TRBJ1-6, is DAGVTQSPTHLIKTRGQQVTLRCSPISGHKSVSWYQQVLGQGPQFIFQYYEKEERGRGNFPDRFSARQFPNYSSELNVNALLLGDSALYLCASSLPLRTNSPLHFGNGTRLTVT.

This clone was counted between two and nine times. The rearrangement links TRBV29-1 to TRBJ2-2; 8 nucleotides align to TRBD1. Trimming removed 6 bases from V and 3 bases from J; junction bases left unmatched: 6. This CDR3 has 14 residues. Germline lookup yields CDR1 SQVTM and CDR2 ANQGSEA. CDR3 sequence reads: CSVGQALHTGELFF. The CDR3 bases are TGCAGCGTGGGACAGGCCCTTCACACCGGGGAGCTGTTTTTT.

V gene TRBV5-1 combines with J gene TRBJ2-1; 8 bases fit TRBD2. The CDR3 has 15 residues. CDR1 SGHRS and CDR2 YFSETQ come from the germline V gene. V gave up 0 bases and J gave up 8 bases; unmatched junction bases: 7. CDR3 loop: CASSLAVTSVDEQFF. As DNA, the CDR3 is TGCGCCAGCAGCTTGGCCGTGACTAGCGTGGATGAGCAGTTCTTC.

The chain combines TRBV3-1 (or the pseudogene TRBV3-2) with TRBJ1-2; TRBD1 matches 9 bases. Germline CDR1 and CDR2: LGHDT and YNNKEL (reference sequence). V shed 3 bases, J shed 4 bases, and the junction held 6 bases outside the gene matches. This CDR3 is built from 15 residues. The CDR3 loop is CASSHLDRGGYGYTF. The CDR3 bases are TGTGCCAGCAGCCATTTGGACAGGGGCGGCTATGGCTACACCTTC.

The rearrangement joins TRBV4-2 to TRBJ2-3, with a weak D call TRBD2 (6 bases). Trimming removed 7 bases from V and 2 bases from J, with 13 bases in between. Germline CDR1 LGHNA, CDR2 YNFKEQ. The CDR3 consists of 14 residues. CDR3 sequence reads: CASTHGSTTDTQYF. CDR3 DNA sequence: TGTGCCAGCACCCACGGGAGTACCACAGATACGCAGTATTTT.

This clone was recorded once. This chain links TRBV10-2 with TRBJ2-2, with D tentatively TRBD2 (6 bases). Germline lookup yields CDR1 WSHSY and CDR2 SAAADI. Deletions cut 6 bases from V and 9 bases from J, with 11 bases between. The CDR3 has 12 amino acids. CDR3 sequence: CASRTREWELFF. DNA of the CDR3: TGCGCCAGCAGGACTAGGGAATGGGAGCTGTTTTTT.

The chain uses TRBV25-1 and TRBJ2-5; D unresolved. CDR1 is MGHDK, CDR2 SYGVNS, per germline. The length of the CDR3 is 16 residues. V was pared by 1 base and J by 1 base, with 13 bases between. This chain's CDR3 is CASSEFNIGPQETQYF. CDR3 coding DNA: TGTGCCAGCAGTGAATTTAACATCGGGCCCCAAGAGACCCAGTACTTC.

This chain connects TRBV10-3 to TRBJ2-5; TRBD1 aligns across 7 bases. CDR1 and CDR2 from the germline V gene are ENHRY and SYGVKD. The CDR3 totals 13 residues. Unmatched junction bases numbered 6, after V lost 6 bases and J lost 5 bases. The CDR3: CAIRTQDRETQYF. The CDR3 nucleotides read TGTGCCATCAGAACACAGGACAGGGAGACCCAGTACTTC.

The CDR3 bases are TGCAGTGCTAGTACCGGGTCACTGGGTTATAGCAATCAGCCCCAGCATTTT. This translates into CSASTGSLGYSNQPQHF. The chain combines TRBV20-1 with TRBJ1-5; no clear D. V lost 3 bases and J 0 bases, leaving 18 bases between the germline ends. The CDR3 loop spans 17 amino acids. Per the germline V gene, CDR1 is DFQATT and CDR2 is SNEGSKA (reference sequence).

This sequence joins TRBV4-1 and TRBJ2-5; D possibly corresponds to TRBD2 (5 bases). Germline lookup yields CDR1 MGHRA and CDR2 YSYEKL. The CDR3 is 14 residues long. Trimming stripped 3 bases from V and 4 bases from J, with 12 bases between. CDR3 in amino acids: CASSHIIGVETQYF. The CDR3 DNA reads TGCGCCAGCAGCCATATTATCGGGGTAGAGACCCAGTACTTC.

The chain carries TRBV5-5 and TRBJ2-7; no reliable D call. Trimming cost V 2 bases and J 3 bases, with 12 bases left between them. The CDR3 runs to 14 residues. CDR1 SGHKS and CDR2 YYEKEE come from the germline V gene (reference sequence). The DNA of the CDR3 is TGTGCCAGCAGCTTTGGTACAACATACTACGAGCAGTACTTC. Translated: CASSFGTTYYEQYF.

CDR3 region: CSVESAGDYEQYF. The CDR3 DNA reads TGCAGCGTTGAATCGGCAGGGGACTACGAGCAGTACTTC. The chain combines TRBV29-1 with TRBJ2-7; D is possibly TRBD1 (6 bases). CDR1 and CDR2 from the germline V gene are SQVTM and ANQGSEA. Trimming stripped 2 bases from V and 3 bases from J, with 11 bases between. The length of the CDR3 is 13 residues.

The chain combines TRBV2 with TRBJ1-2; TRBD1 might be the D (5 bases). The germline CDR1 and CDR2 sequences are SNHLY and FYNNEI. This CDR3 is 15 amino acids long. The germline V and J ends were trimmed by 2 bases and 4 bases, with 14 bases remaining between them. The DNA for the CDR3 is TGTGCCAGCAGTGAAAGCCAAGGGGTAATCTATGGCTACACCTTC. Protein product: CASSESQGVIYGYTF.

The CDR3 region is CASSGAASEATSSYNEQFF. The CDR3 DNA is TGTGCCAGCAGCGGGGCGGCTAGCGAAGCGACGAGCTCCTACAATGAGCAGTTCTTC. The chain links TRBV7-9 to TRBJ2-1; tentatively, D is TRBD2 (6 bases). The CDR3 sequence is 19 residues long. The ends were cut back, 5 bases at V and 0 bases at J, with 23 bases in the middle. Germline V lookup: CDR1 SEHNR, CDR2 FQNEAQ (reference sequence). Combining the CDR3 with reference TRBV7-9 and TRBJ2-1 gives the whole variable domain DTGVSQNPRHKITKRGQNVTFRCDPISEHNRLYWYRQTLGQGPEFLTYFQNEAQLEKSRLLSDRFSAERPKGSFSTLEIQRTEQGDSAMYLCASSGAASEATSSYNEQFFGPGTRLTVL.

This clone was observed once. The chain joins TRBV18 to TRBJ2-7; 10 bases align to TRBD2. The CDR3 consists of 15 residues. The V segment lost 3 bases and the J segment 2 bases; nucleotides outside the gene matches: 4. Looked up from germline, CDR1 is KGHSH and CDR2 is LQKENI. The CDR3 DNA follows: TGTGCCAGCTCACCGAGCGGGAGGGGGACCTACGAGCAGTACTTC. Its translation: CASSPSGRGTYEQYF.

V usage is TRBV5-1 and J usage is TRBJ2-1; D might be TRBD1 or TRBD2, each matching 5 bases. Per germline, CDR1 SGHRS and CDR2 YFSETQ. CDR3 length equals 13 residues. Trimming removed 4 bases from V and 8 bases from J, with 13 bases in between. The chain's CDR3 is CASSLGRGDEQFF. The CDR3 DNA follows: TGCGCCAGCAGCCTGGGACGAGGGGATGAGCAGTTCTTC.